The TCR beta chain described here comes from a study of beta chain features in type 1 diabetes. General observations from the study: Naive, central memory and Treg TCRB repertoires seemed to resemble each other more closely in patients than they did in healthy donors. The study found moderately but significantly shorter TCRB CDR3s in all four CD4+ subsets of Type 1 diabetes patients. Sequencing used cDNA, and cells with high TCR expression could therefore be over-represented.

Markers CD45RO/CCR7/CD25/CD127/CD95/CD27 served to sort CD4+ naive, central memory, regulatory and stem cell-like memory cells. Expressed TCRB transcripts were sequenced, since all the RNA that had been isolated was reverse transcribed. The protocol was immunoSEQ multiplex PCR, while the TCRdb copy is restricted to in-frame clones and leaves out a portion. The repertoire holds about 650,000 clones, with around 12% as singletons. CDR1 SQVTM and CDR2 ANQGSEA come from the germline V gene. The CDR3 covers 12 residues. V lost 4 bases and J lost 12; bases outside the gene matches: 8. This clone has more than one count but fewer than ten. As yet, its antigen is unknown.

Sequenced input: naive CD4+ T cells from blood. The chain employs TRBV29-1 and TRBJ1-5; 8 bases are shared with TRBD1. The receptor was derived from a man aged 25 to 45 with type 1 diabetes. The CDR3 spells CSVGFDRGGQHF. CDR3 DNA: TGCAGCGTTGGGTTTGACAGGGGTGGCCAGCATTTT.